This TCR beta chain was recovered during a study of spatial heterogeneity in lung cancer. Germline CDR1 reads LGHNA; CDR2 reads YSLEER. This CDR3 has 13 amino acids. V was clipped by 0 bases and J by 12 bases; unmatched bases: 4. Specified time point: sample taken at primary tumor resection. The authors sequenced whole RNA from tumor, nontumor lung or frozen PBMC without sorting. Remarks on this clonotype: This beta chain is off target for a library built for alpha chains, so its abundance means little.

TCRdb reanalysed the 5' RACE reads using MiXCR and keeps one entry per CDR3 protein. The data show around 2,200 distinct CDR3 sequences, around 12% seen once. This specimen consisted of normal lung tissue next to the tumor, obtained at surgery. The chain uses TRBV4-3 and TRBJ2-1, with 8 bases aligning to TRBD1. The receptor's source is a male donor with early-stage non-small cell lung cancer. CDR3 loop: CASSQDKGTGQFF. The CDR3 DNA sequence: TGCGCCAGCAGCCAAGATAAGGGGACAGGGCAGTTCTTC.